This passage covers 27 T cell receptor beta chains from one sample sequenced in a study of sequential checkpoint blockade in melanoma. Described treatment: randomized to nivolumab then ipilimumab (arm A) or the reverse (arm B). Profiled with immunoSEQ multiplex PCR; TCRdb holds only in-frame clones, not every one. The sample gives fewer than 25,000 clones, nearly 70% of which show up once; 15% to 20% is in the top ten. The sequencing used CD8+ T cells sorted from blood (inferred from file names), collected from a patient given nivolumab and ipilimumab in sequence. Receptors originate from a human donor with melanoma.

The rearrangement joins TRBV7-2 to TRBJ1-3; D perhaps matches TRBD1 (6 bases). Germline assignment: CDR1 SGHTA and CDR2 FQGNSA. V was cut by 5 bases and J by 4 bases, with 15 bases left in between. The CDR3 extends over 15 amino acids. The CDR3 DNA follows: TGTGCCAGCAGCGACGGCGCAGGGGCGGGAAACACCATATATTTT. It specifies CASSDGAGAGNTIYF. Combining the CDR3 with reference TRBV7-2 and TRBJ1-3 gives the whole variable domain GAGVSQSPSNKVTEKGKDVELRCDPISGHTALYWYRQSLGQGLEFLIYFQGNSAPDKSGLPSDRFSAERTGGSVSTLTIQRTQQEDSAVYLCASSDGAGAGNTIYFGEGSWLTVV.

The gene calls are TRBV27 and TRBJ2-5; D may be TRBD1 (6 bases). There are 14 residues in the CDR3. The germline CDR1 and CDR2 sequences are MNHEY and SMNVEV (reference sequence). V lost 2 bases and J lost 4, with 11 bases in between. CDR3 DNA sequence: TGTGCCAGCAGTTTACAGGACAGTCCAGAGACCCAGTACTTC. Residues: CASSLQDSPETQYF.

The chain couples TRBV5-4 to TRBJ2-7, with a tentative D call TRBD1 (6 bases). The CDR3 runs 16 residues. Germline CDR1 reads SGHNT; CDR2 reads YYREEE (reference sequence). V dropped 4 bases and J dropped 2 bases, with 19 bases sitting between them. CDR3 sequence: CASSPSPQDSTYEQYF. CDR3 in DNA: TGTGCCAGCAGCCCCTCCCCTCAGGACAGCACCTACGAGCAGTACTTC.

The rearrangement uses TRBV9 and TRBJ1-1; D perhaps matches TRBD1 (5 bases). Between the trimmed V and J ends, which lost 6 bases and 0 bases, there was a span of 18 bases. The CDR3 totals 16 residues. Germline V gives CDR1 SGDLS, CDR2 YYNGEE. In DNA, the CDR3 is TGTGCCAGCACCTCCTCCGGGGGAATCGTGAACACTGAAGCTTTCTTT. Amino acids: CASTSSGGIVNTEAFF.

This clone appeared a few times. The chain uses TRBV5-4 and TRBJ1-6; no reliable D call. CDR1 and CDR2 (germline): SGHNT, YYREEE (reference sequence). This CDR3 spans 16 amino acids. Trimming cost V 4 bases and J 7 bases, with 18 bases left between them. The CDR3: CASSPSGWEVNSPLHF. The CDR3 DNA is TGTGCCAGCAGCCCCTCGGGGTGGGAAGTAAATTCACCCCTCCACTTT.

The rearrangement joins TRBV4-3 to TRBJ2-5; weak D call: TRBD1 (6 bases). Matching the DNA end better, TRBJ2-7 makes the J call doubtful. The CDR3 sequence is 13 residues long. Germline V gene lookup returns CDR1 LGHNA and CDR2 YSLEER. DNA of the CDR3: TGCGCCAGCTCCCGGGACAAGACCTACGAGCAGTACTTC. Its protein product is CASSRDKTYEQYF.

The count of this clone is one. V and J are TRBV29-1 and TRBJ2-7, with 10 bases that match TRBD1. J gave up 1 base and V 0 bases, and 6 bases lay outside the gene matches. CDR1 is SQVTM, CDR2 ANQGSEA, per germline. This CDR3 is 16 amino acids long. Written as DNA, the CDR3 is TGCAGCGTTGAAGAGTGGGGACAGGGGAGTTCCTACGAGCAGTACTTC. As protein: CSVEEWGQGSSYEQYF.

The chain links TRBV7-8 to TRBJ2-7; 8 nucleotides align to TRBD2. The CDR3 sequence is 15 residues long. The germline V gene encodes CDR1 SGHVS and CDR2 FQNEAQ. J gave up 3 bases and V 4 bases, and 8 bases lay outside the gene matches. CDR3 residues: CASSWAAGVDYEQYV. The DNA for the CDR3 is TGTGCCAGCAGCTGGGCAGCGGGGGTAGACTACGAGCAGTACGTC.

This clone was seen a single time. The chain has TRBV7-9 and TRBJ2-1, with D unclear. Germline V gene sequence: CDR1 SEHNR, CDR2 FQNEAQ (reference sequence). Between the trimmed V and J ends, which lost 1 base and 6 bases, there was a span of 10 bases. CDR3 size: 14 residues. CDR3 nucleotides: TGTGCCAGCAGCTTAGACCTGACTTTCAATGAGCAGTTCTTC. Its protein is CASSLDLTFNEQFF.

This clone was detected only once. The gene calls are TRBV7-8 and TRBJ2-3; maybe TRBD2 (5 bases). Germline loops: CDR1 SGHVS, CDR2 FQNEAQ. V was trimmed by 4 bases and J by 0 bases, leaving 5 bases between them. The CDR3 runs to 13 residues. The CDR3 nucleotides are TGTGCCAGCAGCTGGACTAGCACAGATACGCAGTATTTT. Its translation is CASSWTSTDTQYF.

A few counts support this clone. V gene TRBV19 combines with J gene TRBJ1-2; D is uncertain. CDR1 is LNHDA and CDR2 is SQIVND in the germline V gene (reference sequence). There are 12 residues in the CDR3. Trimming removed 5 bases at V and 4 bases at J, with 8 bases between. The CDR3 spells CASSLSRYGYTF. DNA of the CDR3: TGTGCCAGTAGTCTATCCCGCTATGGCTACACCTTC.

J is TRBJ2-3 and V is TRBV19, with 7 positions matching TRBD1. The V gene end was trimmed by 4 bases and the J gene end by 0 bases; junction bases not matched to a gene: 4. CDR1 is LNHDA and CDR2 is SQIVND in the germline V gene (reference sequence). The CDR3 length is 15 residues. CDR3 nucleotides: TGTGCCAGTAGTACCGGGACAGCTAGCACAGATACGCAGTATTTT. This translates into CASSTGTASTDTQYF.

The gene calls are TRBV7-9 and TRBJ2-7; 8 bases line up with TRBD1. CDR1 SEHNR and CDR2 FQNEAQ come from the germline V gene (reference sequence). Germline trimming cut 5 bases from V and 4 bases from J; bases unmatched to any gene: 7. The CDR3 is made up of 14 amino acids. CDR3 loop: CASSATGAGYEQYF. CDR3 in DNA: TGTGCCAGCAGCGCGACAGGGGCGGGATACGAGCAGTACTTC.

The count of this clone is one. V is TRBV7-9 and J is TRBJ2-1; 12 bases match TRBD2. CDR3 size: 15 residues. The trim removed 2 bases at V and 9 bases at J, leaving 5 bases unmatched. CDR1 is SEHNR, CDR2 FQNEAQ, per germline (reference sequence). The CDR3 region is CASSLPSGGVLEQFF. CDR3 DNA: TGTGCCAGCAGCTTACCTAGCGGGGGGGTTCTTGAGCAGTTCTTC.

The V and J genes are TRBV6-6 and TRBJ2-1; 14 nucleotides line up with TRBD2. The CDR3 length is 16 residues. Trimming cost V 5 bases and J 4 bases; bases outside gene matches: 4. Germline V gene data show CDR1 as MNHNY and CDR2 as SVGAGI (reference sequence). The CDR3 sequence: CASSQWTSGGYNEQFF. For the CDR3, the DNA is TGTGCCAGCAGTCAATGGACTAGCGGGGGGTACAATGAGCAGTTCTTC.

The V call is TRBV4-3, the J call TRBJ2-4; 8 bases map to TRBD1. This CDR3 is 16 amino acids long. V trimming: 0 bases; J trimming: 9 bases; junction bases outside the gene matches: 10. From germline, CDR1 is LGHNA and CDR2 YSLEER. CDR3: CASSQDRAGGRAIQYF. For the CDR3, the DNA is TGCGCCAGCAGCCAAGACCGGGCAGGGGGCCGGGCCATTCAGTACTTC.

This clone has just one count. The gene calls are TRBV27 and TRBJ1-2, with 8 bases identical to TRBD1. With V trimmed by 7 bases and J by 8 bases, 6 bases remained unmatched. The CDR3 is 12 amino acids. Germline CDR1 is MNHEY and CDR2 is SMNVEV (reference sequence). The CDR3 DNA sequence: TGTGCCAGCAAGACAGGGGACCTCGGCTACACCTTC. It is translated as CASKTGDLGYTF.

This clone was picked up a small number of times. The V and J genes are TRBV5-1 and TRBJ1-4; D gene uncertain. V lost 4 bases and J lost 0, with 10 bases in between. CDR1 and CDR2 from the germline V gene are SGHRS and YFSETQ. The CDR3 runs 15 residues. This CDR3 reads CASSPEVPTNEKLFF. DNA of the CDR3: TGCGCCAGCAGCCCGGAGGTACCAACTAATGAAAAACTGTTTTTT.

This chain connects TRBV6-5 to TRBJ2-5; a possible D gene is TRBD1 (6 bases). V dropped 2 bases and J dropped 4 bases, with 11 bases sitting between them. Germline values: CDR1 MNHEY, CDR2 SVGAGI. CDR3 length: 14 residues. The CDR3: CASSYAQGRETQYF. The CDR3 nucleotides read TGTGCCAGCAGTTACGCCCAGGGGAGAGAGACCCAGTACTTC.

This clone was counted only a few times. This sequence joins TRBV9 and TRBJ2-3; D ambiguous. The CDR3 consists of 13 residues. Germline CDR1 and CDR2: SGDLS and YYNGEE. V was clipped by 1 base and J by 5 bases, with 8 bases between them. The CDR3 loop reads CASSVLSGDTQYF. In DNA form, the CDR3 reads TGTGCCAGCAGCGTACTATCGGGAGATACGCAGTATTTT.

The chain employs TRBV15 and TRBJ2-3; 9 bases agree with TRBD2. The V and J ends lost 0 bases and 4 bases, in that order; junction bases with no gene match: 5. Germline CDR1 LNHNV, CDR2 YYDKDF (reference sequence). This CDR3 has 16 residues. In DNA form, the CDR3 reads TGTGCCACCAGCAGAGATAGTAGCGGGGGCCCAGATACGCAGTATTTT. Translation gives CATSRDSSGGPDTQYF.

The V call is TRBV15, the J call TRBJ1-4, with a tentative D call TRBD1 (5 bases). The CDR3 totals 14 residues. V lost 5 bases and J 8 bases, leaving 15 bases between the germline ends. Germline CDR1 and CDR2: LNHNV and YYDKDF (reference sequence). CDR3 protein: CATSGWGGSEKLFF. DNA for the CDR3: TGTGCCACCAGCGGCTGGGGGGGTTCGGAAAAACTGTTTTTT.

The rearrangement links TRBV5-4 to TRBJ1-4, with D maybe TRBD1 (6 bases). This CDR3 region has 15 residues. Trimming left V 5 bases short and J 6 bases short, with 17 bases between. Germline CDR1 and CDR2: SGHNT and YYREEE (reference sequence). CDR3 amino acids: CASRHNREGDEKLFF. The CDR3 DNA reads TGTGCCAGCAGACACAACAGGGAAGGGGATGAAAAACTGTTTTTT.

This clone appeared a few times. The DNA of the CDR3 is TGCGCCAGCAGTGACGGCGGGGGGTATGGCTACACCTTC. Amino acids: CASSDGGGYGYTF. J is TRBJ1-2 and V is TRBV10-2, with D possibly TRBD1 on 5 matching bases. The CDR3 sequence is 13 residues long. Germline V gene sequence: CDR1 WSHSY, CDR2 SAAADI. The germline V and J ends were trimmed by 3 bases and 5 bases, with 10 bases remaining between them.

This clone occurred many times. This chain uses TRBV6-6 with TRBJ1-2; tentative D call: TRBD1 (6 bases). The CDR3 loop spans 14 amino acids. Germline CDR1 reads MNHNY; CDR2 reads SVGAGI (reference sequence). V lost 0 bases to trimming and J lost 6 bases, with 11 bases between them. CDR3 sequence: CASSYSEQGNGYTF. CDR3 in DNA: TGTGCCAGCAGTTACTCCGAACAGGGAAATGGCTACACCTTC.

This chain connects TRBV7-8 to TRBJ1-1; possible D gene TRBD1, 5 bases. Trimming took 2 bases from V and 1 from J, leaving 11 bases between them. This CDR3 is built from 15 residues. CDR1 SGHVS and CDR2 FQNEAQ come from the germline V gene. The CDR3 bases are TGTGCCAGCAGCTTATTTCGAGGACAGAACACTGAAGCTTTCTTT. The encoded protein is CASSLFRGQNTEAFF.

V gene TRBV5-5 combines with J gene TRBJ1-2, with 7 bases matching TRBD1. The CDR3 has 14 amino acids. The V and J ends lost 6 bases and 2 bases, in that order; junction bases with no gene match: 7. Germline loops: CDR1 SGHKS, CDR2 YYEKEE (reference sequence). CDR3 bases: TGTGCCAGCACCCATTGGGGACAGAACTATGGCTACACCTTC. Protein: CASTHWGQNYGYTF.